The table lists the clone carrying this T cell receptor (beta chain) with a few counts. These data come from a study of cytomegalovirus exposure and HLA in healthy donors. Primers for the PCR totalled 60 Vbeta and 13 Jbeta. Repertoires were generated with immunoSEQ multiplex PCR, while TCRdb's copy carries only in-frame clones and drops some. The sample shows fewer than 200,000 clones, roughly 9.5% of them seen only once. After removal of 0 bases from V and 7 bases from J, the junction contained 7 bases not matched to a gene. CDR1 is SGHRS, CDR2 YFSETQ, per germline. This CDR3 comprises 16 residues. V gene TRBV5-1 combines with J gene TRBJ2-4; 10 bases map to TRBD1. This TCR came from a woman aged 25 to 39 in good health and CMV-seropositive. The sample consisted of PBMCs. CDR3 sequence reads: CASSLGDRGGRNIQYF. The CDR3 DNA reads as TGCGCCAGCAGCTTGGGGGACAGGGGCGGGAGGAACATTCAGTACTTC.